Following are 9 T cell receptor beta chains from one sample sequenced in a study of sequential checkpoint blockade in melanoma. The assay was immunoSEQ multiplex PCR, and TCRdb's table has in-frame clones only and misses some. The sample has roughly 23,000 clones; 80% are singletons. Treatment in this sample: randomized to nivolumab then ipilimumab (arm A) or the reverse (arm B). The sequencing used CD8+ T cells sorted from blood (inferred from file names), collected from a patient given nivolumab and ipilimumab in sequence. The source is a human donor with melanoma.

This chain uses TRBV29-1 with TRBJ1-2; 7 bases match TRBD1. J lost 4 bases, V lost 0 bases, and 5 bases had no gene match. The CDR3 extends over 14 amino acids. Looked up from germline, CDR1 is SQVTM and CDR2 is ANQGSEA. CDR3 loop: CSVEDQDRPYGYTF. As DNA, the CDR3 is TGCAGCGTTGAAGACCAGGACAGGCCCTATGGCTACACCTTC. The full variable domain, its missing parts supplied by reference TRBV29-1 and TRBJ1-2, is SAVISQKPSRDICQRGTSLTIQCQVDSQVTMMFWYRQQPGQSLTLIATANQGSEATYESGFVIDKFPISRPNLTFSTLTVSNMSPEDSSIYLCSVEDQDRPYGYTFGSGTRLTVV.

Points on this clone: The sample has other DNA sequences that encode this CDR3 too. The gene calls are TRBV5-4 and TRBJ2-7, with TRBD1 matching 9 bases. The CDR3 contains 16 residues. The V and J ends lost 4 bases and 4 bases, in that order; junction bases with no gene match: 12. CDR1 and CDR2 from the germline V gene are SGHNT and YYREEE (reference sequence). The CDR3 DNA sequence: TGTGCCAGCAGCCGCTCTACAGGGGGCAAGTTGTACGAGCAGTACTTC. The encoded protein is CASSRSTGGKLYEQYF.

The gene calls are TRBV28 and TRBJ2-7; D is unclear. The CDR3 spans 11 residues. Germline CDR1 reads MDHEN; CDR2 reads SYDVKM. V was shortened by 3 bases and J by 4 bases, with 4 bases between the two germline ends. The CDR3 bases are TGTGCCAGCAGTTTTCTATACGAGCAGTACTTC. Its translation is CASSFLYEQYF. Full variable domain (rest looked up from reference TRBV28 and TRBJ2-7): DVKVTQSSRYLVKRTGEKVFLECVQDMDHENMFWYRQDPGLGLRLIYFSYDVKMKEKGDIPEGYSVSREKKERFSLILESASTNQTSMYLCASSFLYEQYFGPGTRLTVT.

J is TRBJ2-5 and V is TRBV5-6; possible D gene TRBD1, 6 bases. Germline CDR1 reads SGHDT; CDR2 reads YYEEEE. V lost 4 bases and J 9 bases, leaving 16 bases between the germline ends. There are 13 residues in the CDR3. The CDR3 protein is CASSLGTRWAQYF. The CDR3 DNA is TGTGCCAGCAGCCTGGGGACAAGATGGGCCCAGTACTTC.

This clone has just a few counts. The DNA for the CDR3 is TGTGCCAGCAGCTTGGGCCAGGACTATGGCTACACCTTC. It specifies CASSLGQDYGYTF. This chain links TRBV7-9 with TRBJ1-2; no reliable D call. V lost 3 bases to trimming and J lost 3 bases, with 8 bases between them. Germline V lookup: CDR1 SEHNR, CDR2 FQNEAQ (reference sequence). The length of the CDR3 is 13 residues.

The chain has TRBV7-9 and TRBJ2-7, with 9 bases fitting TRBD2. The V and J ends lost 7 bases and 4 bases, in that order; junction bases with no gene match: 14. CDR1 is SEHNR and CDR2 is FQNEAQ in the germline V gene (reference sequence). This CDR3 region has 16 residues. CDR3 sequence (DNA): TGTGCCAGCACCAGCCTGGCGGGAGGGCCCTCATACGAGCAGTACTTC. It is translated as CASTSLAGGPSYEQYF.

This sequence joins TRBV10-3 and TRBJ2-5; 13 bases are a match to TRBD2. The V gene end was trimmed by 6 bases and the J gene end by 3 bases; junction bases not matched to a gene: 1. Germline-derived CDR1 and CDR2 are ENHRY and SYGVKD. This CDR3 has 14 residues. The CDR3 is CAISGLAGEETQYF. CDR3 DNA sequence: TGTGCCATCAGCGGACTAGCGGGGGAAGAGACCCAGTACTTC.

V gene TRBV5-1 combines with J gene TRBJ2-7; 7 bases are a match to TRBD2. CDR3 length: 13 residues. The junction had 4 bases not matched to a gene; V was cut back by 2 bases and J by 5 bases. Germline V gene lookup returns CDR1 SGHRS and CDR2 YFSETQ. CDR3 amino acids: CASSFYGGDEQYF. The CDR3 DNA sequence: TGCGCCAGCAGCTTCTATGGGGGGGACGAGCAGTACTTC.

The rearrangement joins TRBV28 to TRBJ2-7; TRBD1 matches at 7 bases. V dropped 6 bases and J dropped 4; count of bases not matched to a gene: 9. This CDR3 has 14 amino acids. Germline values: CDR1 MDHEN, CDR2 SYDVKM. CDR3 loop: CASSSGTEGYEQYF. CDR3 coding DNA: TGTGCCAGCAGCTCCGGGACAGAGGGATACGAGCAGTACTTC.